The source of this TCR beta chain is a study of human T cells and chemical hapten exposure. The total RNA was obtained from whole blood that was not fractionated. TCRdb re-called the 5' RACE reads through MiXCR, storing one row per CDR3 protein. The profile shows 70,000 to 85,000 distinct CDR3 sequences, 15% of them singletons. The clonotype originates from a female donor in good health.

CDR3 residues: CSARDVDGPKGYTF. CDR3 sequence (DNA): TGCAGTGCTAGAGATGTCGATGGGCCGAAAGGCTACACCTTC. This chain joins TRBV20-1 and TRBJ1-2; D is undetermined. Germline lookup yields CDR1 DFQATT and CDR2 SNEGSKA (reference sequence). V lost 0 bases and J 8 bases, leaving 16 bases between the germline ends. The CDR3 has 14 residues.